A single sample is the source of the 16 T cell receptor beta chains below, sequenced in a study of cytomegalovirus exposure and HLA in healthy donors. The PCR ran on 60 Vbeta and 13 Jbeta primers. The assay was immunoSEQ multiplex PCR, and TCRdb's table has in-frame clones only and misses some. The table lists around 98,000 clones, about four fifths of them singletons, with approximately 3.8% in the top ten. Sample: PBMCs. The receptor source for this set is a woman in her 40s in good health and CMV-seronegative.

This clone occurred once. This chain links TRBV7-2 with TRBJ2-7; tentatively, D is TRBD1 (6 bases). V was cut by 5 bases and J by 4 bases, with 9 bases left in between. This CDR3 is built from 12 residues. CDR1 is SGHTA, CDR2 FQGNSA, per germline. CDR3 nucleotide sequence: TGTGCCAGCAGCGTACAGGGTTACGAGCAGTACTTC. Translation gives CASSVQGYEQYF.

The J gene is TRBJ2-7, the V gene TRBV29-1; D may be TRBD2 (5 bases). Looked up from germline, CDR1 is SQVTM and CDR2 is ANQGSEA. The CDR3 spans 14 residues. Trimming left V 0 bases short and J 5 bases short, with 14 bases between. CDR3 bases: TGCAGCGTTGAAGATCGGGAAGGGTTGGACGAGCAGTACTTC. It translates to CSVEDREGLDEQYF.

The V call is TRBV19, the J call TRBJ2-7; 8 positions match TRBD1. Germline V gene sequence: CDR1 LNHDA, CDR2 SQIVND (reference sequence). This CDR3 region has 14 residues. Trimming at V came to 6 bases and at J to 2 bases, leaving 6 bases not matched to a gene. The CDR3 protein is CASSPDRDTYEQYF. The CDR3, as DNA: TGTGCCAGTAGCCCGGACAGGGATACCTACGAGCAGTACTTC.

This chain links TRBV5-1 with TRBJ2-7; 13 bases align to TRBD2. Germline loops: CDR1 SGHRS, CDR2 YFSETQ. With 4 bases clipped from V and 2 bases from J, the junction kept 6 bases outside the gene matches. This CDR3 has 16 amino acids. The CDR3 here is CASSPGTSGITYEQYF. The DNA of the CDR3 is TGCGCCAGCAGCCCGGGGACTAGCGGGATCACCTACGAGCAGTACTTC.

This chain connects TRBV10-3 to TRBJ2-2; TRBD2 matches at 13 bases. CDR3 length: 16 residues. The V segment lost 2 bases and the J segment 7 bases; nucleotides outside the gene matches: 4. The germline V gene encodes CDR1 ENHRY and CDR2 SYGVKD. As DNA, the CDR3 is TGTGCCATCAGTGAGACTAGCGGGGGGGCCGGCGGGGAGCTGTTTTTT. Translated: CAISETSGGAGGELFF.

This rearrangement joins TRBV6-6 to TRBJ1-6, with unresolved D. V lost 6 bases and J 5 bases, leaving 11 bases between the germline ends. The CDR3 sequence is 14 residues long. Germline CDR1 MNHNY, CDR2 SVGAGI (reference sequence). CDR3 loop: CASSPRGDNSPLHF. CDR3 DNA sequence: TGTGCCAGCAGCCCACGGGGTGATAATTCACCCCTCCACTTT.

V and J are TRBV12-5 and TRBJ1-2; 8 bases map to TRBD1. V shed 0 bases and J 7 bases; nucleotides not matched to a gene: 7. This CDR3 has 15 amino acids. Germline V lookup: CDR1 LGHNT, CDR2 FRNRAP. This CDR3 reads CASGLVLRQGLGYTF. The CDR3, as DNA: TGTGCTAGTGGTTTGGTACTTCGACAGGGGCTTGGCTACACCTTC.

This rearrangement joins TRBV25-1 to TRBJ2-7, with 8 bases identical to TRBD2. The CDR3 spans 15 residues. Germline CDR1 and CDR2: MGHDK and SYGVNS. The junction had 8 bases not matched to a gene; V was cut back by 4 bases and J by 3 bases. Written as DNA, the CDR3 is TGTGCCAGCAGTGCCGGGGGGGGACATAACTACGAGCAGTACTTC. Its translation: CASSAGGGHNYEQYF.

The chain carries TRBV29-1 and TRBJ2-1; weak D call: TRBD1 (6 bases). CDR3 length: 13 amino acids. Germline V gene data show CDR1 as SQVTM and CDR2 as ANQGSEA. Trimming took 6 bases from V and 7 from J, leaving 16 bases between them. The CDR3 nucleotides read TGCAGCGTGCAGGGGTTACGGGGAAATGAGCAGTTCTTC. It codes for CSVQGLRGNEQFF.

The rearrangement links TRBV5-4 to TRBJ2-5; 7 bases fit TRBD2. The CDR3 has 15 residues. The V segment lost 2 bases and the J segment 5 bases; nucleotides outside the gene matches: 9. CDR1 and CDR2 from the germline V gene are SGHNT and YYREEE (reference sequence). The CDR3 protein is CASSFRLAQGETQYF. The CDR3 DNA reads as TGTGCCAGCAGCTTTAGACTAGCCCAAGGGGAGACCCAGTACTTC.

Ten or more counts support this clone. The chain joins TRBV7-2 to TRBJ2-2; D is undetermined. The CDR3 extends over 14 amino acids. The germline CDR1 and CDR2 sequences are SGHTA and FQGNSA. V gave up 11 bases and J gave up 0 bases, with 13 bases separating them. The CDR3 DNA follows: TGTGCCCCCATTGCGCTCGCGAACACCGGGGAGCTGTTTTTT. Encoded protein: CAPIALANTGELFF.

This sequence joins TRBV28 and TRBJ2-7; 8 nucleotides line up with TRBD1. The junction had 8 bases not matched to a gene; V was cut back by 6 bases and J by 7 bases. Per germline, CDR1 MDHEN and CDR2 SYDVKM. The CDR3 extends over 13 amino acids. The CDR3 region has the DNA TGTGCCAGCAGCCGGACAGGGTCTGGGGAGCAGTACTTC. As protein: CASSRTGSGEQYF. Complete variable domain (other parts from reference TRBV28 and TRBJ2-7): DVKVTQSSRYLVKRTGEKVFLECVQDMDHENMFWYRQDPGLGLRLIYFSYDVKMKEKGDIPEGYSVSREKKERFSLILESASTNQTSMYLCASSRTGSGEQYFGPGTRLTVT.

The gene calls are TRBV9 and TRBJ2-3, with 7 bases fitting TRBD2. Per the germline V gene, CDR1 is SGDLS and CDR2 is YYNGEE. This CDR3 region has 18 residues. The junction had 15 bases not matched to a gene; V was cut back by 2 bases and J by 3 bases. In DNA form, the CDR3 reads TGTGCCAGCAGCGTGGGGGGAGGGGCTTTCCTAGTTACAGATACGCAGTATTTT. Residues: CASSVGGGAFLVTDTQYF.

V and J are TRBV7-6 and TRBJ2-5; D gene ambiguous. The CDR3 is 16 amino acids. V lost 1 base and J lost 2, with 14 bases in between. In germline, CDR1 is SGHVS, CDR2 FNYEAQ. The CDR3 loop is CASSLVAAIRQETQYF. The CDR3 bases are TGTGCCAGCAGCTTAGTAGCAGCCATCCGGCAAGAGACCCAGTACTTC. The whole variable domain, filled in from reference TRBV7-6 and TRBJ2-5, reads GAGVSQSPRYKVTKRGQDVALRCDPISGHVSLYWYRQALGQGPEFLTYFNYEAQQDKSGLPNDRFSAERPEGSISTLTIQRTEQRDSAMYRCASSLVAAIRQETQYFGPGTRLLVL.

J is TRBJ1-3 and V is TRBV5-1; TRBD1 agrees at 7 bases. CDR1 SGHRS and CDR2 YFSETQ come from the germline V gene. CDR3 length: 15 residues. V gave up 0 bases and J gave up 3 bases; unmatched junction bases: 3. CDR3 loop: CASSLEGGSGNTIYF. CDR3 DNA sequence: TGCGCCAGCAGCTTGGAAGGGGGCAGTGGAAACACCATATATTTT.

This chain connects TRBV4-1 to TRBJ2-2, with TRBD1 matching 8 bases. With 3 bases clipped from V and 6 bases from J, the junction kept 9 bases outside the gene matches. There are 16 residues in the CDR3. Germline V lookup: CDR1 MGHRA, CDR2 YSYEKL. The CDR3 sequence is CASSHVGQGGSGELFF. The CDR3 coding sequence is TGCGCCAGCAGCCACGTAGGACAGGGTGGCTCCGGGGAGCTGTTTTTT.